The 29 T cell receptor beta chains presented below share a single source sample, sequenced in a study of CD8+ T cells in alopecia areata. After isolation, RNA underwent reverse transcription to generate cDNA as the sequencing template. Clones were sequenced by immunoSEQ multiplex PCR, and TCRdb holds only the in-frame ones, with some missing. The data hold over 200,000 clones, with 50% to 60% observed a single time. Sequenced here: CD4+ T cells sorted from blood, sampled at week 0. Receptors were obtained from a human donor with alopecia areata.

The table lists this clone with a count of one. The rearrangement joins TRBV15 to TRBJ2-7, with D unresolved. Deletions cut 3 bases from V and 0 bases from J, with 9 bases between. The CDR3 totals 14 residues. Per germline, CDR1 LNHNV and CDR2 YYDKDF (reference sequence). CDR3 loop: CATSRTRNSYEQYF. In DNA form, the CDR3 reads TGTGCCACCAGCAGGACACGCAACTCCTACGAGCAGTACTTC.

The V call is TRBV30, the J call TRBJ1-3; possibly TRBD1 for D (6 bases). The CDR3 runs to 14 residues. Trimming pared 5 bases from V and 0 bases from J, leaving 11 bases between. Germline assignment: CDR1 GTSNPN and CDR2 SVGIG (reference sequence). The CDR3 protein is CAWCPGHSGNTIYF. Written as DNA, the CDR3 is TGTGCCTGGTGTCCGGGACACTCTGGAAACACCATATATTTT.

In this sample, this clone turned up once. The chain is built from TRBV7-9 and TRBJ2-2; unclear D gene. Germline values: CDR1 SEHNR, CDR2 FQNEAQ (reference sequence). The CDR3 is 14 amino acids. V was shortened by 7 bases and J by 2 bases, with 11 bases between the two germline ends. CDR3 sequence reads: CASMGAANTGELFF. CDR3 nucleotides: TGTGCCAGCATGGGTGCCGCAAACACCGGGGAGCTGTTTTTT. Full variable domain (rest looked up from reference TRBV7-9 and TRBJ2-2): DTGVSQNPRHKITKRGQNVTFRCDPISEHNRLYWYRQTLGQGPEFLTYFQNEAQLEKSRLLSDRFSAERPKGSFSTLEIQRTEQGDSAMYLCASMGAANTGELFFGEGSRLTVL.

This rearrangement joins TRBV14 to TRBJ1-1, with TRBD1 matching 7 bases. V lost 5 bases and J lost 1; bases outside the gene matches: 4. In germline, CDR1 is SGHDN, CDR2 FVKESK. The CDR3 runs to 14 residues. The CDR3 sequence is CASSYYRGNTEAFF. The DNA of the CDR3 is TGTGCCAGCAGCTACTACAGGGGGAACACTGAAGCTTTCTTT.

The gene calls are TRBV10-3 and TRBJ1-5; weak D call: TRBD1 (5 bases). CDR3 size: 14 residues. Germline CDR1 is ENHRY and CDR2 is SYGVKD. V shed 2 bases and J shed 9 bases, with 14 bases lying between them. CDR3 sequence: CAISEGGYSPPQHF. The DNA of the CDR3 is TGTGCCATCAGTGAGGGGGGATACAGTCCGCCCCAGCATTTT.

The chain uses TRBV30 and TRBJ2-2; perhaps TRBD1 as D (6 bases). The germline gives CDR1 GTSNPN, CDR2 SVGIG (reference sequence). The CDR3 spans 16 residues. The ends were cut back, 2 bases at V and 4 bases at J, with 17 bases in the middle. The CDR3 sequence: CAWSSWGRGATGELFF. The CDR3 DNA reads TGTGCCTGGAGTTCCTGGGGCAGGGGTGCCACCGGGGAGCTGTTTTTT. The full variable domain, with the rest looked up from reference TRBV30 and TRBJ2-2, is SQTIHQWPATLVQPVGSPLSLECTVEGTSNPNLYWYRQAAGRGLQLLFYSVGIGQISSEVPQNLSASRPQDRQFILSSKKLLLSDSGFYLCAWSSWGRGATGELFFGEGSRLTVL.

This chain joins TRBV7-2 and TRBJ2-3, with unresolved D. CDR3 length: 15 residues. Germline-derived CDR1 and CDR2 are SGHTA and FQGNSA. Trimming removed 4 bases at V and 0 bases at J, with 11 bases between. The CDR3 nucleotides read TGTGCCAGCAGCTCGGTCTATACTAGCACAGATACGCAGTATTTT. This translates into CASSSVYTSTDTQYF.

The chain links TRBV5-6 to TRBJ2-7; D ambiguous. In germline, CDR1 is SGHDT, CDR2 YYEEEE. The ends were cut back, 2 bases at V and 7 bases at J, with 10 bases in the middle. CDR3 length: 12 residues. The CDR3 sequence: CASSFAQREQYF. CDR3 sequence (DNA): TGTGCCAGCAGCTTTGCTCAGAGGGAGCAGTACTTC.

The chain joins TRBV11-2 to TRBJ2-7; D is unresolved. Trimming left V 6 bases short and J 1 base short, with 7 bases between. The CDR3 covers 12 residues. Germline V gene data show CDR1 as SGHAT and CDR2 as FQNNGV. CDR3 amino acids: CASRYRSYEQYF. The CDR3, as DNA: TGTGCCAGCAGATATAGATCCTACGAGCAGTACTTC.

The chain recombines TRBV25-1 with TRBJ1-6; D is undetermined. CDR3 size: 15 residues. The V gene's germline CDR1 is MGHDK and CDR2 SYGVNS. V lost 0 bases to trimming and J lost 5 bases, with 8 bases between them. This CDR3 reads CASSEYAGDNSPLHF. The CDR3 DNA follows: TGTGCCAGCAGTGAATACGCGGGCGATAATTCACCCCTCCACTTT.

V is TRBV4-2 and J is TRBJ1-6, with D hard to call. The germline V and J ends were trimmed by 0 bases and 0 bases, with 12 bases remaining between them. Per the germline V gene, CDR1 is LGHNA and CDR2 is YNFKEQ. This CDR3 contains 18 residues. CDR3 region: CASSQDSSSSSYNSPLHF. For the CDR3, the DNA is TGTGCCAGCAGCCAAGATAGTTCAAGTAGCTCCTATAATTCACCCCTCCACTTT.

The V gene is TRBV7-2, the J gene TRBJ1-1; D might be TRBD1 (5 bases). The length of the CDR3 is 16 residues. Germline CDR1 is SGHTA and CDR2 is FQGNSA. The ends were cut back, 1 base at V and 0 bases at J, with 12 bases in the middle. The CDR3 protein is CASSLVGGPMNTEAFF. The DNA of the CDR3 is TGTGCCAGCAGCTTAGTGGGGGGACCCATGAACACTGAAGCTTTCTTT.

J is TRBJ2-7 and V is TRBV6-5; D is possibly TRBD1 (7 bases). V gave up 4 bases and J gave up 7 bases, with 17 bases separating them. Germline CDR1 reads MNHEY; CDR2 reads SVGAGI. The CDR3 length is 14 residues. The chain's CDR3 is CASSWNRQGGEQYF. The CDR3 DNA follows: TGTGCCAGCAGTTGGAACCGACAGGGAGGTGAGCAGTACTTC.

Only a few counts were recorded for this clone. This chain connects TRBV29-1 to TRBJ1-5; D unresolved. CDR1 is SQVTM, CDR2 ANQGSEA, per germline. Trimming took off 5 bases at V and 0 bases at J, with 8 bases between the two ends. The CDR3 consists of 13 residues. The CDR3 DNA is TGCAGCGTTCGGTCTGGTAGCAATCAGCCCCAGCATTTT. It encodes CSVRSGSNQPQHF.

This clone has a handful of counts. The sample carries other DNA sequences with the same CDR3. J is TRBJ1-2 and V is TRBV27; TRBD1 matches at 8 bases. Germline lookup yields CDR1 MNHEY and CDR2 SMNVEV (reference sequence). With 3 bases clipped from V and 3 bases from J, the junction kept 3 bases outside the gene matches. The CDR3 consists of 14 residues. CDR3 in DNA: TGTGCCAGCAGTTTCGGACAGGGAGACTATGGCTACACCTTC. It specifies CASSFGQGDYGYTF.

The chain joins TRBV30 to TRBJ1-5; D remains ambiguous. Trimming left V 1 base short and J 7 bases short, with 8 bases between. There are 12 residues in the CDR3. The germline V gene has CDR1 GTSNPN and CDR2 SVGIG (reference sequence). The CDR3 loop reads CAWSGSGQPQHF. CDR3 nucleotides: TGTGCCTGGAGTGGATCGGGCCAGCCCCAGCATTTT.

The rearrangement uses TRBV4-1 and TRBJ2-5, with 7 positions matching TRBD2. The J call may be faulty, since TRBJ2-7 better matches the DNA end. The germline V gene encodes CDR1 MGHRA and CDR2 YSYEKL. This CDR3 is built from 15 residues. The DNA of the CDR3 is TGCGCCAGCAGCCAGGCAGCGGGGACGGCCTACGAGCAGTACTTC. Protein: CASSQAAGTAYEQYF.

This clone was seen only a few times. V is TRBV6-5 and J is TRBJ2-7; 7 nucleotides align to TRBD1. The germline V gene has CDR1 MNHEY and CDR2 SVGAGI. The CDR3 is 13 amino acids. The trim removed 8 bases at V and 2 bases at J, leaving 6 bases unmatched. The CDR3 DNA reads as TGTGCCAGCCGCAAGGGGACAGCCTACGAGCAGTACTTC. This gives the protein CASRKGTAYEQYF.

On this clone: The sample holds other DNA sequences that translate to the same CDR3. The rearrangement uses TRBV7-9 and TRBJ1-2; 8 bases fit TRBD1. CDR3 length equals 14 residues. V lost 1 base, J lost 2 bases, and 0 bases stayed unmatched. Germline assignment: CDR1 SEHNR and CDR2 FQNEAQ (reference sequence). The CDR3 bases are TGTGCCAGCAGCTTAGGGGACAGGAACTATGGCTACACCTTC. This sequence encodes CASSLGDRNYGYTF. Combining the CDR3 with reference TRBV7-9 and TRBJ1-2 gives the whole variable domain DTGVSQNPRHKITKRGQNVTFRCDPISEHNRLYWYRQTLGQGPEFLTYFQNEAQLEKSRLLSDRFSAERPKGSFSTLEIQRTEQGDSAMYLCASSLGDRNYGYTFGSGTRLTVV.

This sequence joins TRBV7-2 and TRBJ2-7, with D perhaps TRBD1 (5 bases). The CDR3 spans 13 residues. CDR1 and CDR2 from the germline V gene are SGHTA and FQGNSA. Trimming cost V 8 bases and J 1 base, with 12 bases left between them. The CDR3 is CASLGEGSYEQYF. CDR3 DNA: TGTGCCAGCTTAGGGGAAGGATCCTACGAGCAGTACTTC.

The V and J genes are TRBV6-5 and TRBJ1-5; D gene uncertain. Germline V gives CDR1 MNHEY, CDR2 SVGAGI. The CDR3 runs to 13 residues. Trimming took 4 bases from V and 3 from J, leaving 7 bases between them. CDR3 bases: TGTGCCAGCAGTTTTGGACTCAATCAGCCCCAGCATTTT. This encodes CASSFGLNQPQHF.

V usage is TRBV29-1 and J usage is TRBJ1-5; 7 nucleotides match TRBD1. The germline gives CDR1 SQVTM, CDR2 ANQGSEA. Trimming at V came to 4 bases and at J to 3 bases, leaving 3 bases not matched to a gene. This CDR3 has 13 amino acids. This chain's CDR3 is CSVADRVNQPQHF. Here the CDR3 DNA reads TGCAGCGTTGCCGACAGGGTCAATCAGCCCCAGCATTTT.

The rearrangement links TRBV19 to TRBJ2-1; D might be TRBD1 (6 bases). CDR1 LNHDA and CDR2 SQIVND come from the germline V gene (reference sequence). V was pared by 0 bases and J by 12 bases, with 9 bases between. The CDR3 extends over 12 amino acids. Here the CDR3 reads CASSIDQGMQFF. CDR3 bases: TGTGCCAGTAGTATAGATCAGGGGATGCAGTTCTTC.

In this sample, this clone turned up once. CDR3 nucleotides: TGTGCCAGCACCCGACAGGGATCAGGTGAAAAACTGTTTTTT. Translating gives CASTRQGSGEKLFF. This rearrangement joins TRBV25-1 to TRBJ1-4, with 7 bases matching TRBD1. The germline gives CDR1 MGHDK, CDR2 SYGVNS. V lost 7 bases to trimming and J lost 7 bases; unmatched junction nucleotides: 9. The CDR3 runs 14 residues. The whole variable domain, filled in from reference TRBV25-1 and TRBJ1-4, reads EADIYQTPRYLVIGTGKKITLECSQTMGHDKMYWYQQDPGMELHLIHYSYGVNSTEKGDLSSESTVSRIRTEHFPLTLESARPSHTSQYLCASTRQGSGEKLFFGSGTQLSVL.

This chain uses TRBV5-1 with TRBJ2-7; no clear D gene. Between the trimmed V and J ends, which lost 0 bases and 2 bases, there was a span of 21 bases. Germline loops: CDR1 SGHRS, CDR2 YFSETQ. The CDR3 spans 18 residues. The CDR3 coding sequence is TGCGCCAGCAGCTTGGAAGGTTTACCTCCTCACAGTCCCTACGAGCAGTACTTC. It codes for CASSLEGLPPHSPYEQYF.

This clone was observed a few times. The CDR3 DNA reads as TGCAGCGTTGCCGAGGGAGCCTACGAGCAGTACTTC. It encodes CSVAEGAYEQYF. V usage is TRBV29-1 and J usage is TRBJ2-7, with D possibly matching TRBD2 (5 bases). Germline CDR1 is SQVTM and CDR2 is ANQGSEA. The CDR3 extends over 12 amino acids. With 4 bases removed from V and 2 bases from J, the gap between germline ends came to 9 bases.

The chain uses TRBV6-6 and TRBJ2-1, with D maybe TRBD2 (5 bases). Germline V CDR1 and CDR2: MNHNY, SVGAGI (reference sequence). CDR3 length: 16 amino acids. Deletions cut 6 bases from V and 2 bases from J, with 17 bases between. The CDR3 here is CASRDLRVRTYNEQFF. CDR3 in DNA: TGTGCCAGCAGGGACCTGAGGGTCAGAACCTACAATGAGCAGTTCTTC.

The V gene is TRBV6-6, the J gene TRBJ1-2, with D uncertain. CDR1 is MNHNY, CDR2 SVGAGI, per germline (reference sequence). Trimming left V 5 bases short and J 2 bases short, with 9 bases between. CDR3 length equals 13 residues. As DNA, the CDR3 is TGTGCCAGCAGTGGGCCGGGGAACTATGGCTACACCTTC. Its translation: CASSGPGNYGYTF.

This chain uses TRBV10-1 with TRBJ2-3; D gene unclear. Germline V gene lookup returns CDR1 WNHNN and CDR2 SYGVQD (reference sequence). V lost 6 bases, J lost 0 bases, and 7 bases lay in between. The CDR3 has 13 residues. DNA of the CDR3: TGCGCCAGCAGCCCCGGGAGCACAGATACGCAGTATTTT. Translating gives CASSPGSTDTQYF.